This TCR beta chain is drawn from a study of cytomegalovirus exposure and HLA in healthy donors. The junction had 12 bases not matched to a gene; V was cut back by 3 bases and J by 7 bases. Germline V lookup: CDR1 SGHRS, CDR2 YFSETQ. The CDR3 sequence is 16 residues long. PCR involved 60 Vbeta and 13 Jbeta primers. Sequencing was performed with immunoSEQ multiplex PCR; in TCRdb, only in-frame clones are kept and a portion is missing. In the table there are approximately 140,000 clones, 73% of which are singletons. V gene TRBV5-1 combines with J gene TRBJ2-2; TRBD2 agrees at 7 bases. Sample: PBMCs. The origin of this receptor is a woman aged 18-30 years in good health and CMV-seronegative. CDR3 nucleotides: TGCGCCAGCAGCTCGACCCGGACTAGTATTTACGGGGAGCTGTTTTTT. As protein: CASSSTRTSIYGELFF.